The 31 T cell receptor beta chains below come from one sample, sequenced in a study of CD4 T cells in relation to SARS-CoV-2 and coronaviruses. The method was immunoSEQ multiplex PCR; TCRdb's version includes in-frame clones alone and lacks a portion of them. The sample includes tens of thousands of clones, approximately 79% of them seen just once. The unexposed donors gave CD4+ T cells in 2011-2018, prior to COVID-19. After roughly ten days of culture, CD4+ T cells were isolated. Their antigen targets remain unknown. The sequenced sample was CD4+ T cells from PBMCs, cultured in vitro. The receptors stem from a human donor in good health.

The V call is TRBV29-1, the J call TRBJ2-7; the match to TRBD2 covers 11 bases. The CDR3 runs to 13 residues. Germline loops: CDR1 SQVTM, CDR2 ANQGSEA. V gave up 3 bases and J gave up 4 bases; unmatched junction bases: 2. The DNA for the CDR3 is TGCAGCGTTGATACTAGCGGGAGTTACGAGCAGTACTTC. This encodes CSVDTSGSYEQYF.

To note about this clone: A junction boundary mismatches the germline segment, possibly from a read error. V is TRBV12-3 or TRBV12-4 and J is TRBJ2-1, with D possibly TRBD2 on 5 matching bases. The CDR3 consists of 12 residues. In DNA, the CDR3 is TGTGCCAGCAGTCTAGCATACAATGAGCAGTTCTTC. Translation gives CASSLAYNEQFF.

In this sample, this clone turned up a few times. This chain uses TRBV6-6 with TRBJ2-7, with D uncertain. Germline V gives CDR1 MNHNY, CDR2 SVGAGI (reference sequence). Trimming stripped 10 bases from V and 2 bases from J, with 12 bases between. The CDR3 loop spans 12 amino acids. For the CDR3, the DNA is TGTGCCACCAGGCTCACCGCCTACGAGCAGTACTTC. This sequence encodes CATRLTAYEQYF.

V usage is TRBV7-2 and J usage is TRBJ2-5; no clear D gene. Germline assignment: CDR1 SGHTA and CDR2 FQGNSA. V was clipped by 4 bases and J by 0 bases, with 3 bases between them. The CDR3 runs 12 residues. The CDR3 DNA sequence: TGTGCCAGCAGCTGGTACCAAGAGACCCAGTACTTC. Translated, it gives CASSWYQETQYF.

The chain combines TRBV28 with TRBJ1-2; the D is unclear. Trimming shortened V by 5 bases and J by 4 bases, and 11 bases separated the two germline ends. Germline loops: CDR1 MDHEN, CDR2 SYDVKM. This CDR3 is built from 13 residues. The CDR3 DNA reads as TGTGCCAGCAGTGGGTTCCGAGGCTATGGCTACACCTTC. It specifies CASSGFRGYGYTF.

This chain links TRBV7-2 with TRBJ2-5; 8 nucleotides align to TRBD2. The trim removed 3 bases at V and 1 base at J, leaving 4 bases unmatched. CDR3 length: 15 residues. The germline CDR1 and CDR2 sequences are SGHTA and FQGNSA. For the CDR3, the DNA is TGTGCCAGCAGCTTCGGGGGGGAGTCCCAAGAGACCCAGTACTTC. Amino acids: CASSFGGESQETQYF.

The chain employs TRBV6-5 and TRBJ2-7, with 7 positions matching TRBD2. V was clipped by 0 bases and J by 0 bases; unmatched bases: 5. Germline loops: CDR1 MNHEY, CDR2 SVGAGI. This CDR3 has 16 residues. The CDR3 spells CASSYSGGSRSYEQYF. DNA of the CDR3: TGTGCCAGCAGTTACTCTGGCGGGAGCCGCTCCTACGAGCAGTACTTC.

The chain couples TRBV5-5 to TRBJ1-3, with 8 bases that match TRBD1. V was pared by 3 bases and J by 2 bases, with 7 bases of the junction left unmatched. This CDR3 region has 16 residues. The V gene's germline CDR1 is SGHKS and CDR2 YYEKEE (reference sequence). Here the CDR3 reads CASSSRQGPPGNTIYF. The CDR3 nucleotides read TGTGCCAGCAGCTCTCGACAGGGGCCCCCTGGAAACACCATATATTTT.

The J gene is TRBJ2-2, the V gene TRBV7-2; D unresolved. The CDR3 spans 13 residues. From germline, CDR1 is SGHTA and CDR2 FQGNSA. The CDR3 nucleotides read TGTGCTACGTTAGGCTCTTTCACCGGGGAGCTGTTTTTT. It specifies CATLGSFTGELFF. Filled out from reference TRBV7-2 and TRBJ2-2, the complete variable domain reads GAGVSQSPSNKVTEKGKDVELRCDPISGHTALYWYRQSLGQGLEFLIYFQGNSAPDKSGLPSDRFSAERTGGSVSTLTIQRTQQEDSAVYLCATLGSFTGELFFGEGSRLTVL.

The rearrangement uses TRBV10-1 and TRBJ2-2; D uncertain. CDR3 length: 13 residues. V was shortened by 6 bases and J by 6 bases, with 11 bases between the two germline ends. Germline V gene lookup returns CDR1 WNHNN and CDR2 SYGVQD (reference sequence). The CDR3: CASRENSAGELFF. The CDR3 DNA sequence: TGCGCCAGCAGGGAAAATTCGGCCGGGGAGCTGTTTTTT.

The chain is built from TRBV29-1 and TRBJ1-2; TRBD1 agrees at 10 bases. The CDR3 runs to 15 residues. Germline CDR1 SQVTM, CDR2 ANQGSEA. Germline trimming cut 6 bases from V and 0 bases from J; bases unmatched to any gene: 7. The CDR3 reads CSVTPGTGANYGYTF. In DNA, the CDR3 is TGCAGCGTGACGCCCGGGACAGGGGCTAACTATGGCTACACCTTC.

V gene TRBV18 combines with J gene TRBJ1-6, with D possibly being TRBD1 (6 bases). CDR1 and CDR2 (germline): KGHSH, LQKENI. This CDR3 has 15 amino acids. V was shortened by 4 bases and J by 8 bases, with 15 bases between the two germline ends. The CDR3 DNA sequence: TGTGCCAGCTCACGAACTAGACAGGACGATTCACCCCTCCACTTT. This sequence encodes CASSRTRQDDSPLHF.

The genes are TRBV3-1 (or the pseudogene TRBV3-2) and TRBJ2-7; D not resolved. V was shortened by 5 bases and J by 0 bases, with 5 bases between the two germline ends. Germline loops: CDR1 LGHDT, CDR2 YNNKEL (reference sequence). The CDR3 covers 12 residues. This chain's CDR3 is CASSVSSYEQYF. The CDR3 DNA follows: TGTGCCAGCAGCGTGAGCTCCTACGAGCAGTACTTC.

The V call is TRBV6-5, the J call TRBJ2-7; the D is unclear. CDR3 length equals 11 residues. Germline V gene lookup returns CDR1 MNHEY and CDR2 SVGAGI. The V gene lost 7 bases and the J gene lost 7 bases, with 11 bases spanning the gap. CDR3 protein: CASNRPGEQYF. The DNA of the CDR3 is TGTGCCAGCAACCGACCCGGGGAGCAGTACTTC.

This chain connects TRBV18 to TRBJ1-5; TRBD1 aligns across 7 bases. J lost 5 bases, V lost 4 bases, and 8 bases had no gene match. This CDR3 is built from 15 residues. Germline-derived CDR1 and CDR2 are KGHSH and LQKENI. CDR3 protein: CASSLRDSADQPQHF. CDR3 sequence (DNA): TGTGCCAGCTCACTCCGGGACAGCGCGGATCAGCCCCAGCATTTT.

The genes are TRBV5-1 and TRBJ2-5; TRBD2 is a possible D gene (6 bases). Germline CDR1 reads SGHRS; CDR2 reads YFSETQ. The CDR3 length is 15 residues. V was shortened by 0 bases and J by 1 base, with 10 bases between the two germline ends. In DNA form, the CDR3 reads TGCGCCAGCAGCTTGGGGGGGGACGTCCAAGAGACCCAGTACTTC. The encoded protein is CASSLGGDVQETQYF.

This clone was recorded a few times. The chain recombines TRBV7-2 with TRBJ2-5; D perhaps matches TRBD2 (5 bases). The CDR3 length is 17 residues. Per the germline V gene, CDR1 is SGHTA and CDR2 is FQGNSA. With 1 base removed from V and 5 bases from J, the gap between germline ends came to 20 bases. The CDR3 here is CASSLDPLGGGRETQYF. The CDR3, as DNA: TGTGCCAGCAGCTTAGACCCCCTCGGAGGAGGTCGGGAGACCCAGTACTTC.

The V and J genes are TRBV7-6 and TRBJ2-5, with D tentatively TRBD2 (6 bases). CDR3 length equals 14 residues. Trimming took off 3 bases at V and 4 bases at J, with 12 bases between the two ends. Looked up from germline, CDR1 is SGHVS and CDR2 is FNYEAQ. CDR3 in DNA: TGTGCCAGCAGCTTCTTGCCGGGGGTAGAGACCCAGTACTTC. This translates into CASSFLPGVETQYF. Together with reference TRBV7-6 and TRBJ2-5, the CDR3 gives the full variable domain: GAGVSQSPRYKVTKRGQDVALRCDPISGHVSLYWYRQALGQGPEFLTYFNYEAQQDKSGLPNDRFSAERPEGSISTLTIQRTEQRDSAMYRCASSFLPGVETQYFGPGTRLLVL.

The CDR3 loop is CASSRDPGRGTEAFF. DNA of the CDR3: TGTGCCAGCAGCCGGGATCCCGGACGTGGCACTGAAGCTTTCTTT. J is TRBJ1-1 and V is TRBV3-1 (or the pseudogene TRBV3-2); D is unclear. With 4 bases removed from V and 4 bases from J, the gap between germline ends came to 16 bases. CDR1 is LGHDT and CDR2 is YNNKEL in the germline V gene (reference sequence). This CDR3 has 15 residues.

This chain connects TRBV6-4 to TRBJ1-1; tentatively, D is TRBD1 (6 bases). The V gene lost 3 bases and the J gene lost 1 base, with 9 bases spanning the gap. Germline V gene data show CDR1 as MRHNA and CDR2 as SNTAGT. The CDR3 has 14 residues. The CDR3 sequence: CASSEQGTNTEAFF. CDR3 sequence (DNA): TGTGCCAGCAGTGAGCAGGGGACGAACACTGAAGCTTTCTTT.

J is TRBJ2-1 and V is TRBV10-3, with TRBD2 matching 7 bases. This CDR3 comprises 16 residues. V lost 5 bases, J lost 0 bases, and 7 bases stayed unmatched. Germline loops: CDR1 ENHRY, CDR2 SYGVKD. CDR3 DNA: TGTGCCATCAGTTTTGTTGGCGGGAGCTCCTACAATGAGCAGTTCTTC. Its protein is CAISFVGGSSYNEQFF.

This clone was seen a single time. The V call is TRBV3-1 (or the pseudogene TRBV3-2), the J call TRBJ1-3; D not resolved. Germline V gene lookup returns CDR1 LGHDT and CDR2 YNNKEL (reference sequence). With 1 base removed from V and 0 bases from J, the gap between germline ends came to 7 bases. The CDR3 covers 15 residues. The CDR3 loop is CASSQGYNSGNTIYF. The CDR3, as DNA: TGTGCCAGCAGCCAAGGTTATAACTCTGGAAACACCATATATTTT.

The chain combines TRBV4-2 with TRBJ2-5; D is perhaps TRBD1 or TRBD2 (5 bases each). Trimming removed 0 bases at V and 4 bases at J, with 18 bases between. The germline gives CDR1 LGHNA, CDR2 YNFKEQ. The CDR3 covers 17 residues. This chain's CDR3 is CASSQDLGEGTPETQYF. The CDR3 region has the DNA TGTGCCAGCAGCCAAGATTTGGGCGAGGGGACCCCAGAGACCCAGTACTTC.

This rearrangement joins TRBV4-1 to TRBJ2-2; 7 positions match TRBD1. The germline gives CDR1 MGHRA, CDR2 YSYEKL. V lost 4 bases to trimming and J lost 1 base; unmatched junction nucleotides: 3. The CDR3 has 15 residues. The CDR3 is CASSPGTVNTGELFF. In nucleotides, the CDR3 is TGCGCCAGCAGCCCCGGGACAGTGAACACCGGGGAGCTGTTTTTT.

This clone was counted once. This chain connects TRBV6-5 to TRBJ1-2; D remains ambiguous. This CDR3 is 12 amino acids long. Trimming left V 6 bases short and J 7 bases short, with 12 bases between. Germline V CDR1 and CDR2: MNHEY, SVGAGI. CDR3: CASSLSWGGYTF. The CDR3 DNA reads TGTGCCAGCAGCCTGTCGTGGGGTGGCTACACCTTC.

The chain employs TRBV29-1 and TRBJ1-2; D uncertain. V dropped 2 bases and J dropped 8 bases, with 15 bases sitting between them. CDR1 is SQVTM, CDR2 ANQGSEA, per germline. CDR3 size: 13 residues. CDR3 DNA: TGCAGCGTTGAAAAGGACTGGCTGGGGGGCTACACCTTC. Its protein is CSVEKDWLGGYTF.

The chain has TRBV10-3 and TRBJ1-2; TRBD1 matches at 12 bases. The germline V gene encodes CDR1 ENHRY and CDR2 SYGVKD. V shed 6 bases, J shed 8 bases, and the junction held 7 bases outside the gene matches. The CDR3 contains 14 residues. The CDR3 spells CAIRLGQGAGGYTF. CDR3 sequence (DNA): TGTGCCATCAGGCTGGGACAGGGGGCGGGGGGCTACACCTTC.

The CDR3 nucleotides read TGTGCCAGTAGGACGGGGGCGCAAACTGAAGCTTTCTTT. As protein: CASRTGAQTEAFF. The chain joins TRBV19 to TRBJ1-1; D is perhaps TRBD1 (6 bases). Trimming took 6 bases from V and 5 from J, leaving 13 bases between them. Germline V gene sequence: CDR1 LNHDA, CDR2 SQIVND (reference sequence). The CDR3 loop spans 13 amino acids.

The V gene is TRBV6-5, the J gene TRBJ2-7, with 7 nucleotides matching TRBD2. V gave up 8 bases and J gave up 4 bases; unmatched junction bases: 2. CDR1 is MNHEY and CDR2 is SVGAGI in the germline V gene. The CDR3 totals 11 residues. The CDR3 protein is CASERGYEQYF. The CDR3 DNA reads as TGTGCCAGCGAGCGGGGTTACGAGCAGTACTTC.

V is TRBV13 and J is TRBJ2-3; TRBD2 aligns across 12 bases. Trimming cost V 5 bases and J 2 bases; bases outside gene matches: 5. Per germline, CDR1 PRHDT and CDR2 FYEKMQ (reference sequence). CDR3 length: 16 amino acids. CDR3 in amino acids: CASSHRTSGTTDTQYF. The CDR3 DNA follows: TGTGCCAGCAGCCATAGGACTAGCGGGACCACAGATACGCAGTATTTT. The complete variable domain, with remaining parts taken from reference TRBV13 and TRBJ2-3, reads AAGVIQSPRHLIKEKRETATLKCYPIPRHDTVYWYQQGPGQDPQFLISFYEKMQSDKGSIPDRFSAQQFSDYHSELNMSSLELGDSALYFCASSHRTSGTTDTQYFGPGTRLTVL.

This chain uses TRBV5-1 with TRBJ2-1; TRBD2 matches 8 bases. Germline V gene sequence: CDR1 SGHRS, CDR2 YFSETQ. The CDR3 consists of 14 residues. J lost 8 bases, V lost 5 bases, and 9 bases had no gene match. CDR3 DNA sequence: TGCGCCAGCAGGATCAGCGGGAGAGAGGATGAGCAGTTCTTC. This codes for CASRISGREDEQFF.